These T cell receptor beta chains were read from a single sample in a study of cytomegalovirus exposure and HLA in healthy donors. Profiling relied on immunoSEQ multiplex PCR, and the TCRdb table lists in-frame clones only, not all of them. The data show approximately 170,000 clones, roughly 80% seen once. The sequencing input was PBMCs. Every receptor here comes from a female donor in good health and CMV-seronegative. CDR3s include the opening cysteine and the closing phenylalanine or tryptophan.

V | CDR3
TRBV2 | CASKVDYRVYEQYF
TRBV5-1 | CASSLGLAGVNEQFF
TRBV18 | CASTPAQRGPYNEQFF
TRBV7-3 | CASSLSSQGYGGYTF
TRBV7-9 | CASSHPDSYYYGYTF
TRBV19 | CASSSRETVWTGEKLFF
TRBV4-1 | CASSQESSGTSGRGGANVLTF
TRBV28 | CASRIGGVYEQYF
TRBV7-8 | CAITGMTNEKLFF
TRBV10-2 | CASSDSHSYNSPLHF
TRBV7-2 | CASSLAGTSGRANEQFF
TRBV7-2 | CASSPMFDRGRAGANVLTF
TRBV2 | CASSVTGAGANVLTF
TRBV28 | CASSSQRLALTYNEQFF
TRBV30 | CAWSTERNYGYTF
TRBV7-2 | CASSSRLAGGETQYF
TRBV28 | CASSPWTATGELFF
TRBV5-4 | CASSLARDRDYGYTF
TRBV4-1 | CASSFDLRGETQYF